This TCR beta chain stems from a study of T cells in localized non-small cell lung cancer. Study-wide results and caveats: Adjacent lung exhibited a median of about 56 among the 100 most abundant tumor clones. The greatest T cell clonality was found in uninvolved adjacent lung (higher than in tumor).

Comment on this clone: The antigen is unknown.

Per the germline V gene, CDR1 is SNHLY and CDR2 is FYNNEI. The length of the CDR3 is 15 residues. The method was immunoSEQ multiplex PCR; TCRdb's version includes in-frame clones alone and lacks a portion of them. This sample has about 130,000 clones, with approximately 88% found just once. The sample consisted of peripheral blood, taken before any cancer treatment. The source is a female donor of 60 years or more with stage I lung adenocarcinoma. J is TRBJ2-5 and V is TRBV2, with D perhaps TRBD1 or TRBD2 (5 bases each). The end of the DNA is better explained by TRBJ2-7, so the J call may be wrong. The CDR3 nucleotides read TGTGCCAGCAGGATCCGGGACCTGCGCTCCTACGAGCAGTACTTC. Protein sequence: CASRIRDLRSYEQYF.